This note documents a single T cell receptor (beta chain) sequence. The antigen it recognizes is unknown. No base quality values were provided; no much bigger clone lies one nucleotide off. The data originate from a study of T cells in placental villitis. A note on the overall study: To test an allograft-versus-infection hypothesis, the study compared placental TCR-beta repertoires across three groups: villitis of unknown etiology, unaffected controls matched for gestational age, and infectious villitis. Broader findings and caveats from the paper: CMV-specific clone frequencies were higher in infectious CMV cases than in villitis of unknown etiology (approximately 0.01 vs 0.00094), which did not differ from controls. Small amounts of decidua were contained in the paraffin blocks, so some of the captured T cells, especially in controls, may have been decidual rather than villous infiltrates. Sequencing bulk tissue made it impossible to distinguish helper, regulatory or cytotoxic T cells or to tell maternal from fetal T cells, and the approach excluded gamma-delta receptors.

From a lookup of the germline V gene, CDR1 and CDR2 are SGHVS and FQNEAQ. Including cysteine and phenylalanine, the CDR3 has 14 amino acids. The only DNA kept is the CDR3, 42 bases in frame from the first base. V drops 4 bases and J drops 0 bases, leaving 9 bases in between. TCR-beta CDR3 regions were amplified from genomic DNA with the immunoSEQ v4 bias-controlled multiplex PCR assay, run blinded to group allocation. To estimate nucleated cell and T cell quantities per sample, reference gene primers were included together with the TCR-beta primers. Sequencing of the libraries was performed on an Illumina MiSeq with a 100-cycle paired-end protocol. The paper's processing steps were these. The immunoSEQ Analyzer software was used to calculate diversity and richness, with richness measured by iChao1 and clonality based on Pielou evenness and Shannon diversity (range 0-1, where higher values mean less diversity). CDR3 amino acid sequences together with their V/J genes were searched in VDJdb for CMV, EBV and influenza A specificities using confidence 3 and substitution 2. The Morisita-Horn index was used to measure TCR-beta amino acid clonotype overlap among the villitis of unknown etiology, infectious villitis and control repertoires. TCRdb stores this immuneACCESS table with in-frame sequences only. Part of the clones is absent; in the studies checked, under half of the shortfall reflects unresolved V genes, and no reason is known for the rest. V and J calls and clone size are as listed in that table; D and trimming were resolved from the DNA. In this sample the table shows 6,300 or so clones, more than 70% of which occur a single time. The leading ten clones occupy around 8.6% of the sample.

The study included five infectious villitis placentae (four with confirmed cytomegalovirus and one with Toxoplasma gondii), and these placentae were not matched to the other groups. The mothers in the infectious villitis group were younger, had smaller fetuses, and delivered preterm or had intrauterine demise in a couple of cases. After delivery, the placentae were collected and evaluated both grossly and histologically, and only then was archival tissue selected. Five 10-micron scrolls were cut from each FFPE block, and DNA was isolated using the AllPrep DNA/RNA FFPE Tissue kit. DNA concentration and purity were evaluated by NanoDrop, whereas RNA quality was assessed on a Bioanalyzer.

Material: placental tissue containing maternal and fetal cells. This chain is built from TRBV7-8 and TRBJ1-2; the D gene cannot be resolved reliably. This TCR was sampled from a human patient with infectious villitis; the placental T cells may come from both mother and fetus. The encoded CDR3 is CASSSDGTNYGYTF. The base sequence is TGTGCCAGCAGCTCGGACGGGACTAACTATGGCTACACCTTC. The reference TRBV7-8 and TRBJ1-2 proteins fill in what lies around the CDR3, so the full variable domain reads GAGVSQSPRYKVAKRGQDVALRCDPISGHVSLFWYQQALGQGPEFLTYFQNEAQLDKSGLPSDRFFAERPEGSVSTLKIQRTQQEDSAVYLCASSSDGTNYGYTFGSGTRLTVV.